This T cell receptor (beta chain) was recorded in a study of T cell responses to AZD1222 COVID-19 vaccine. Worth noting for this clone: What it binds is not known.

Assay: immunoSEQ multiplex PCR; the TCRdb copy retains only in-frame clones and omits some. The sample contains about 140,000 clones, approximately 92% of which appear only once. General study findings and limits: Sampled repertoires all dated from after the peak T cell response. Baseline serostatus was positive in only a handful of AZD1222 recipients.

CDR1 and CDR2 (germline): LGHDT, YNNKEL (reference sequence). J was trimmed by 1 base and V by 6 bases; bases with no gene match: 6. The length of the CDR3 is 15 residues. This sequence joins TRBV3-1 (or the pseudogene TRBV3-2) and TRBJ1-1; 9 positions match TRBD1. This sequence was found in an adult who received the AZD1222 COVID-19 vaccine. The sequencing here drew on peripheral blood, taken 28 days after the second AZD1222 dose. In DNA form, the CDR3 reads TGTGCCAGCAGGCCCCGGGACAGGGAGAACACTGAAGCTTTCTTT. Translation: CASRPRDRENTEAFF.